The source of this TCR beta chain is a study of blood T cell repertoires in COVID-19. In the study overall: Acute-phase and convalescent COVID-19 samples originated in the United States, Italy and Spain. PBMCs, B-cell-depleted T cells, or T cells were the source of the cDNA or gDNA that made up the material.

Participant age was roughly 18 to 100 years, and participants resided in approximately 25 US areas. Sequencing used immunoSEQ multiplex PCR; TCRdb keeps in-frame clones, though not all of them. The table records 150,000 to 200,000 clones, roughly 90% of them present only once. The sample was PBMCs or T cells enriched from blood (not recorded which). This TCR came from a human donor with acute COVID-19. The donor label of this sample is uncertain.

CDR3 region: CASSPRAGGRGSSTGELFF. The CDR3 DNA reads as TGCGCCAGCAGCCCCCGGGCAGGGGGAAGGGGTTCATCGACCGGGGAGCTGTTTTTT. The rearrangement links TRBV5-1 to TRBJ2-2; 7 bases agree with TRBD1. CDR1 SGHRS and CDR2 YFSETQ come from the germline V gene. The V gene end was trimmed by 4 bases and the J gene end by 5 bases; junction bases not matched to a gene: 20. The CDR3 runs to 19 residues.